These T cell receptor beta chains were read from a single sample in a study of T cell responses to AZD1222 COVID-19 vaccine. Profiled with immunoSEQ multiplex PCR; TCRdb holds only in-frame clones, not every one. The sample includes roughly 130,000 clones, roughly 94% of them seen just once. This material consisted of peripheral blood, taken on day 0 of AZD1222 vaccination. These receptors were obtained from an adult in good health. Each CDR3 is given with its conserved first and last residue. The D gene is left open where the match is weak. Clone sizes are given selectively: once, few, many, or a class where the clone is expanded.

V gene	CDR3 length	D gene	J gene	clone size	CDR3 DNA	CDR3 protein
TRBV19	15	.	TRBJ2-7	.	TGTGCCAGTAGTATAGCGGGATACAGCTCCTACGAGCAGTACTTC	CASSIAGYSSYEQYF
TRBV5-6	11	.	TRBJ1-1	.	TGTGCCAGCAGCTTTGGGACAGAAGCTTTCTTT	CASSFGTEAFF
TRBV11-2	14	.	TRBJ2-2	.	TGTGCCAGCAGCCCCCAGAGTGGGGGCGGGGAGCTGTTTTTT	CASSPQSGGGELFF
TRBV7-2	14	.	TRBJ2-7	.	TGTGCCAGCAGCTTGGCACCAAGCTCCTACGAGCAGTACTTC	CASSLAPSSYEQYF
TRBV5-1	16	.	TRBJ1-3	.	TGCGCCAGCAGCTTGGCCGGGGGAAGTTCTGGAAACACCATATATTTT	CASSLAGGSSGNTIYF
TRBV12-3/TRBV12-4	11	.	TRBJ1-1	.	TGTGCCAGCACTCAGGACGGTGAAGCTTTCTTT	CASTQDGEAFF
TRBV21-1	16	.	TRBJ2-5	.	TGTGCCAGCAGCAAAGATCCTCCGACAGCAAAAGAGACCCAGTACTTC	CASSKDPPTAKETQYF
TRBV5-5	17	.	TRBJ2-3	once	TGTGCCAGCAGCTCGCCAAACAGGGAATTTAGCACAGATACGCAGTATTTT	CASSSPNREFSTDTQYF
TRBV19	13	.	TRBJ1-1	.	TGTGCCAGTAGTGAATTGGGGAACACTGAAGCTTTCTTT	CASSELGNTEAFF
TRBV19	14	.	TRBJ2-3	.	TGTGCCAGTAGTATTGCAGGTGGGCGGGATACGCAGTATTTT	CASSIAGGRDTQYF
TRBV20-1	11	.	TRBJ1-2	.	TGCAGTGCTAGTAACAGCCGTGGCTACACCTTC	CSASNSRGYTF
TRBV7-2	16	TRBD1	TRBJ1-2	.	TGTGCCAGCAGCTTTGTTGGAGACAGGGACCTTTATGGCTACACCTTC	CASSFVGDRDLYGYTF
TRBV19	16	TRBD2	TRBJ2-3	.	TGTGCCAGTAGTATAATCCTGCCGGGGGGGCCAGATACGCAGTATTTT	CASSIILPGGPDTQYF
TRBV5-1	14	TRBD1	TRBJ2-7	.	TGCGCCAGCAGCTTGGGTGCCAGGGGGTACGAGCAGTACTTC	CASSLGARGYEQYF
TRBV9	18	TRBD1	TRBJ1-6	.	TGTGCCAGCAGCGCGGGGGGACAGAGGAGCTCCTATAATTCACCCCTCCACTTT	CASSAGGQRSSYNSPLHF
TRBV5-4	13	.	TRBJ1-5	.	TGTGCCAGCAGCTTGTACGGCAATCAGCCCCAGCATTTT	CASSLYGNQPQHF
TRBV24-1	13	.	TRBJ2-3	.	TGTGCCACCAGTCCTGGGGGAACCGATACGCAGTATTTT	CATSPGGTDTQYF
TRBV27	13	.	TRBJ2-1	.	TGTGCCAGCAGCCTTTCCCCTAGAGCTGAGCAGTTCTTC	CASSLSPRAEQFF
TRBV28	14	.	TRBJ1-3	.	TGTGCCAGCAGCAGACATCGCTCTGGAAACACCATATATTTT	CASSRHRSGNTIYF
TRBV6-5	14	TRBD1	TRBJ2-7	.	TGTGCCAGCAGTTACGGGACAGGGGGCTACGAGCAGTACTTC	CASSYGTGGYEQYF
TRBV14	14	.	TRBJ2-2	.	TGTGCCAGCGCCCTTTTGAGGGGTACCGGGGAGCTGTTTTTT	CASALLRGTGELFF
TRBV5-1	12	.	TRBJ2-7	.	TGCGCCAGCAACTTAGCAGACGACGAGCAGTACTTC	CASNLADDEQYF